This is a list of T cell receptor beta chains from one sample in a study of shared clonotypes between healthy human individuals. Sequencing used immunoSEQ multiplex PCR; TCRdb keeps in-frame clones, though not all of them. The data contain over 800,000 clones, 80% to 95% of them singletons. Sequencing was performed on naive CD8+ T cells sorted from blood. The source of these receptors is a man younger than 40 in good health. Both conserved end residues are part of each CDR3. Not every row has a clone size; where given, it reads once, few, many or a size class.

len: 12; j_gene: TRBJ2-1; abundance: .; v_gene: TRBV10-2; CDR3aa: CASSVDDNEQFF
len: 16; j_gene: TRBJ2-1; abundance: .; v_gene: TRBV7-9; CDR3aa: CASSLGGGQSSSEQFF
len: 16; j_gene: TRBJ2-4; abundance: .; v_gene: TRBV28; CDR3aa: CASSFPGTEAKNIQYF
len: 14; j_gene: TRBJ2-7; abundance: .; v_gene: TRBV6-5; CDR3aa: CASSYSGHFYEQYF
len: 14; j_gene: TRBJ2-1; abundance: .; v_gene: TRBV10-3; CDR3aa: CAISEFGGGGEQFF
len: 12; j_gene: TRBJ2-4; abundance: .; v_gene: TRBV2; CDR3aa: CATTSRENIQYF
len: 13; j_gene: TRBJ1-2; abundance: .; v_gene: TRBV28; CDR3aa: CATPKEGPYGYTF
len: 15; j_gene: TRBJ2-3; abundance: .; v_gene: TRBV5-4; CDR3aa: CASSPGLASTDTQYF
len: 12; j_gene: TRBJ1-2; abundance: .; v_gene: TRBV27; CDR3aa: CASSLGGRGYTF
len: 19; j_gene: TRBJ2-7; abundance: .; v_gene: TRBV7-9; CDR3aa: CASSPVAGLAEKQPYEQYF
len: 12; j_gene: TRBJ1-1; abundance: .; v_gene: TRBV9; CDR3aa: CASSPHDTEAFF
len: 14; j_gene: TRBJ1-5; abundance: once; v_gene: TRBV4-3; CDR3aa: CASSQGPTNQPQHF
len: 14; j_gene: TRBJ2-3; abundance: .; v_gene: TRBV9; CDR3aa: CASSRDRAIDTQYF
len: 15; j_gene: TRBJ1-5; abundance: .; v_gene: TRBV6-1; CDR3aa: CASSERTGGNQPQHF
len: 14; j_gene: TRBJ2-5; abundance: once; v_gene: TRBV28; CDR3aa: CASEQGREEETQYF
len: 12; j_gene: TRBJ2-2; abundance: .; v_gene: TRBV7-9; CDR3aa: CASSWYAGELFF
len: 11; j_gene: TRBJ2-5; abundance: .; v_gene: TRBV7-9; CDR3aa: CASGALETQYF
len: 12; j_gene: TRBJ2-7; abundance: .; v_gene: TRBV11-3; CDR3aa: CASSLIPYEQYF
len: 14; j_gene: TRBJ2-2; abundance: .; v_gene: TRBV5-8; CDR3aa: CASSGGAKDGELFF
len: 17; j_gene: TRBJ1-5; abundance: .; v_gene: TRBV5-1; CDR3aa: CASSLVPVVEGNQPQHF
len: 14; j_gene: TRBJ2-7; abundance: .; v_gene: TRBV7-9; CDR3aa: CASSKGGGSNEQYF
len: 15; j_gene: TRBJ2-7; abundance: .; v_gene: TRBV27; CDR3aa: CASSELAGGAGEQYF
len: 15; j_gene: TRBJ2-5; abundance: .; v_gene: TRBV7-9; CDR3aa: CASSARQEVFETQYF
len: 15; j_gene: TRBJ1-1; abundance: .; v_gene: TRBV7-9; CDR3aa: CASSLAWGANTEAFF
len: 15; j_gene: TRBJ2-3; abundance: .; v_gene: TRBV6-5; CDR3aa: CASSLLAGSTDTQYF
len: 16; j_gene: TRBJ2-2; abundance: .; v_gene: TRBV6-5; CDR3aa: CASSYEAGVNTGELFF
len: 16; j_gene: TRBJ1-5; abundance: many; v_gene: TRBV5-6; CDR3aa: CASSLVGGAGNQPQHF
len: 16; j_gene: TRBJ2-6; abundance: .; v_gene: TRBV19; CDR3aa: CASREGAGPGANVLTF
len: 15; j_gene: TRBJ2-5; abundance: .; v_gene: TRBV9; CDR3aa: CASSAGLAGKETQYF
len: 15; j_gene: TRBJ2-1; abundance: once; v_gene: TRBV7-9; CDR3aa: CASRAGEPLYNEQFF
len: 15; j_gene: TRBJ2-1; abundance: .; v_gene: TRBV5-1; CDR3aa: CASSLAGVGYNEQFF
len: 15; j_gene: TRBJ1-3; abundance: .; v_gene: TRBV2; CDR3aa: CASRPSVESGNTIYF
len: 13; j_gene: TRBJ2-1; abundance: .; v_gene: TRBV5-8; CDR3aa: CATTPYSYNEQFF
len: 13; j_gene: TRBJ2-7; abundance: .; v_gene: TRBV27; CDR3aa: CASSAGTNYEQYF
len: 18; j_gene: TRBJ1-3; abundance: .; v_gene: TRBV6-1; CDR3aa: CASSVVNYAGASGNTIYF
len: 11; j_gene: TRBJ2-7; abundance: .; v_gene: TRBV29-1; CDR3aa: CSVATDYEQYF
len: 14; j_gene: TRBJ1-1; abundance: once; v_gene: TRBV19; CDR3aa: CASTLGGVGTEAFF
len: 15; j_gene: TRBJ2-7; abundance: .; v_gene: TRBV28; CDR3aa: CASSFSGIKVYEQYF
len: 12; j_gene: TRBJ2-5; abundance: .; v_gene: TRBV11-2; CDR3aa: CASSEEGGAQYF
len: 16; j_gene: TRBJ2-2; abundance: .; v_gene: TRBV7-6; CDR3aa: CASSFTGGPGTGELFF
len: 13; j_gene: TRBJ1-1; abundance: .; v_gene: TRBV19; CDR3aa: CASSISMNTEAFF
len: 13; j_gene: TRBJ2-3; abundance: once; v_gene: TRBV28; CDR3aa: CASTLTRTDTQYF
len: 15; j_gene: TRBJ2-1; abundance: .; v_gene: TRBV7-9; CDR3aa: CASSSRFGGGDEQFF
len: 16; j_gene: TRBJ2-7; abundance: .; v_gene: TRBV7-2; CDR3aa: CASSSPRDVGNYEQYF
len: 14; j_gene: TRBJ2-7; abundance: .; v_gene: TRBV7-8; CDR3aa: CASSSSRGQDEQYF
len: 13; j_gene: TRBJ2-2; abundance: .; v_gene: TRBV28; CDR3aa: CASKKTGAGELFF
len: 17; j_gene: TRBJ2-2; abundance: .; v_gene: TRBV7-9; CDR3aa: CASSPTDGQGNTGELFF